Following are 6 T cell receptor beta chains from one sample sequenced in a study of CXCR3-negative and CXCR3-positive naive CD8 T cells. Carrying UMI labels, the TRB cDNA libraries were prepared through 5' RACE. TCRdb re-called the 5' RACE reads; one entry per CDR3 protein, DNA not given. The specimen's table records about 98,000 distinct CDR3 sequences. Findings and limits, study-wide: Against CXCR3-negative naive cells, CXCR3-positive naive cells showed more hydrophobic TRB CDR3s.

Which antigens these TCRs recognize remains unknown. The specimen was naive CXCR3+ CD8+ T cells from blood. Documented subset: CD45RO-CCR7+CD27+CD95- naive CD8+ T cells expressing CXCR3 (TNR3+). The receptors were gathered from a human donor in good health. Some clones in this sample may be carry-over from other donors' samples.

The chain couples TRBV6-5 to TRBJ2-5; TCRdb picks TRBD1, but there is no DNA to check that call. The CDR3 spans 15 residues. CDR1 is MNHEY and CDR2 is SVGAGI in the germline V gene. This CDR3 is CASTVRGAGLETQYF.

This sequence joins TRBV27 and TRBJ2-5; checking the TCRdb D call of TRBD1 is not possible without DNA. This CDR3 is built from 14 residues. Germline V gene data show CDR1 as MNHEY and CDR2 as SMNVEV (reference sequence). The CDR3 is CASSLFQEAETQYF.

The rearrangement links TRBV11-2 to TRBJ1-5. This CDR3 is 13 amino acids long. Germline CDR1 SGHAT, CDR2 FQNNGV. The CDR3 loop reads CASSFGFNQPQHF.

The chain uses TRBV4-3 and TRBJ2-3; no DNA is available, so the TRBD2 call from TCRdb remains unchecked. The CDR3 consists of 16 residues. Germline CDR1 LGHNA, CDR2 YSLEER. CDR3 protein: CASSQEGAGGTDTQYF.

This chain uses TRBV7-3 with TRBJ2-3; with no DNA, the TCRdb D assignment of TRBD2 cannot be verified. Germline V gives CDR1 SGHTA, CDR2 FQGTGA. The CDR3 covers 13 residues. The CDR3 sequence: CASSLLPADTQYF. The full variable domain, completed using reference TRBV7-3 and TRBJ2-3, is GAGVSQTPSNKVTEKGKYVELRCDPISGHTALYWYRQSLGQGPEFLIYFQGTGAADDSGLPNDRFFAVRPEGSVSTLKIQRTERGDSAVYLCASSLLPADTQYFGPGTRLTVL.

V usage is TRBV29-1 and J usage is TRBJ2-1; TCRdb lists TRBD1, though no DNA is available to test this call. Germline CDR1 reads SQVTM; CDR2 reads ANQGSEA. This CDR3 region has 15 residues. The CDR3 loop reads CSVEYRGTTYNEQFF.